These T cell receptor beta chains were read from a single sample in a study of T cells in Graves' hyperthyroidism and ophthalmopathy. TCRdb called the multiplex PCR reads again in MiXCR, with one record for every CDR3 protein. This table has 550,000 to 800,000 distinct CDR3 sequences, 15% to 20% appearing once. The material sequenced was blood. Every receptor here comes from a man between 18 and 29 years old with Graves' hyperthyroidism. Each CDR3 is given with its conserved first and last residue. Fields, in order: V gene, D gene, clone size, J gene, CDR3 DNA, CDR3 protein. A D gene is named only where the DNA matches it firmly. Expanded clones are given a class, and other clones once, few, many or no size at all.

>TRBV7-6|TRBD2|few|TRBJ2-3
TGTGCCAGCAGCTTCAGGCTAGCGGACACAGATACGCAGTATTTT
CASSFRLADTDTQYF
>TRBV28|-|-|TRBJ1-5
TGTGCCAGCAGTTTATTCGCAAGGACCCACAATCAGCCCCAGCATTTT
CASSLFARTHNQPQHF
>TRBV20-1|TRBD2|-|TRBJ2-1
TGCAGTGCTAGGTCTAGCGGGGGTAACAATGAGCAGTTCTTC
CSARSSGGNNEQFF
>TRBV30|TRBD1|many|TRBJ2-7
TGTGCCTGGGGGACAGGGCGATTCTCCTACGAGCAGTACTTC
CAWGTGRFSYEQYF
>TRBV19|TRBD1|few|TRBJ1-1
TGTGCCAGTAGTATATGGACAGGGGGCAGCTACACTGAAGCTTTCTTT
CASSIWTGGSYTEAFF
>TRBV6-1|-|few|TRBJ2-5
TGTGCCAGCAGTTATCAGGACTCTAGGACCCAGTACTTC
CASSYQDSRTQYF
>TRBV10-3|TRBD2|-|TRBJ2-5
TGTGCCATCAGGGGGGGAGGGCAAGAGACCCAGTACTTC
CAIRGGGQETQYF
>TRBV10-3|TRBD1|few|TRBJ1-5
TGTGCCATTTCAGAGAGGGGGCAAGGTAGCAATCAGCCCCAGCATTTT
CAISERGQGSNQPQHF
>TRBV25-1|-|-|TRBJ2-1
TGTGCCAGCAGAGTAACACAGGGTAATGAGCAGTTCTTC
CASRVTQGNEQFF
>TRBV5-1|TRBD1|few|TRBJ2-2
TGCGCCAGCAGCCACAGGGGGCGAAACACCGGGGAGCTGTTTTTT
CASSHRGRNTGELFF
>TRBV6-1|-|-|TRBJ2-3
TGTGCCCTCGGGGCTTCCACAGATACGCAGTATTTT
CALGASTDTQYF
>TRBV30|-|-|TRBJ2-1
TGTGCCTCAAGAGGGGATATCAATGAGCAGTTCTTC
CASRGDINEQFF
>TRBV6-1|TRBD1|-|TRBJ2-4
TGTGCCAGCAGAGATGACAGGGGGGGGATGGACATTCAGTACTTC
CASRDDRGGMDIQYF
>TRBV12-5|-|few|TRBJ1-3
TGTGCTAGTGGCCCCCGTGTGGAGGGAGTCGGAAACACCATATATTTT
CASGPRVEGVGNTIYF
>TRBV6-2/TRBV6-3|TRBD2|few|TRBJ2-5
TGTGCCAGCAGGCGCGGGGGGACTCAAGAGACCCAGTACTTC
CASRRGGTQETQYF
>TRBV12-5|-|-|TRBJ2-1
TGTGCTAGTGGTTTGGACAGGATGTACAATGAGCAGTTCTTC
CASGLDRMYNEQFF
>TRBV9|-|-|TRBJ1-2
TGTGCCAGCAGCGCTCAGGAGGGAGGAACCTATGGCTACACCTTC
CASSAQEGGTYGYTF
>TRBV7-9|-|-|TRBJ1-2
TGTGCCAGCAGCCCCGGTTCCCATGGCTACACCTTC
CASSPGSHGYTF
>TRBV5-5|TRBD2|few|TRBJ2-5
TGTGCCAGCAGCCCCAGACTAGCGGCAACTGTCAGACAAGAGACCCAGTACTTC
CASSPRLAATVRQETQYF
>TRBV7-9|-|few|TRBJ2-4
TGTGCCAGCAGCTTAGTGATCGGACAGAGGGTCAAAAACATTCAGTACTTC
CASSLVIGQRVKNIQYF
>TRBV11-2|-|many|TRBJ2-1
TGTGCCAGCAGCACTCGGATGGGGCACGAGCAGTTCTTC
CASSTRMGHEQFF
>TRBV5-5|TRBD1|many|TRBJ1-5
TGTGCCAGCAGCTTGGGCGGACAGGGTAGAAATCAGCCCCAGCATTTT
CASSLGGQGRNQPQHF
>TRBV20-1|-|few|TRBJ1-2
TGCAGTGCTAGTACGAGGGAAGGCTACACCTTC
CSASTREGYTF
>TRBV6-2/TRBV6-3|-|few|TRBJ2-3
TGTGCCAGCAGTTATCTCGGGCGGTACACAGATACGCAGTATTTT
CASSYLGRYTDTQYF
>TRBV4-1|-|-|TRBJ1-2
TGCGCCAGCAGCCCACGCCCTTTATTGAGGCCAGATGATGGCTACACCTTC
CASSPRPLLRPDDGYTF
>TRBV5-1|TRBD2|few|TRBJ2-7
TGCGCCAGCCGTTCACGGCGGGAGGTCGGCGAGCAGTACTTC
CASRSRREVGEQYF
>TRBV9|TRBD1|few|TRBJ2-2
TGTGCCAGCAGCGTCGGACAGGGGACCGGGGAGCTGTTTTTT
CASSVGQGTGELFF
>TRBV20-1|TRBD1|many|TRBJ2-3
TGCAGTGAAAACCCCGGGACAGCCACAGATACGCAGTATTTT
CSENPGTATDTQYF
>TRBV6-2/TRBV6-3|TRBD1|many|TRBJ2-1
TGTGCCAGCAGTACAGGGGTACAAGAGCAGTTCTTC
CASSTGVQEQFF
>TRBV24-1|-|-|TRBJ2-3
TGTGCCACCGCATCCGGGACCTTCACAGATACGCAGTATTTT
CATASGTFTDTQYF
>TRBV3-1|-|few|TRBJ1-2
TGTGCCAGCAGCCAAGTCCAGGGAGCTAACTATGGCTACACCTTC
CASSQVQGANYGYTF
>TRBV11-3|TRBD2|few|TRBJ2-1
TGTGCCAGCAGCTTCGGGACTAGCGGGGCTTACAATGAGCAGTTCTTC
CASSFGTSGAYNEQFF
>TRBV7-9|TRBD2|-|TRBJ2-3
TGTGCCAGCAGTAGGCCGGGACTAGCGGGAACAGATACGCAGTATTTT
CASSRPGLAGTDTQYF
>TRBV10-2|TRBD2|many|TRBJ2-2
TGCGCCAGCAGGACTAGCGGGGGAGGCACCGGGGAGCTGTTTTTT
CASRTSGGGTGELFF
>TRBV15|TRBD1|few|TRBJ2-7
TGTGCCACCAGCACCATACCGGGACAGGGTTCCGAGCAGTACTTC
CATSTIPGQGSEQYF
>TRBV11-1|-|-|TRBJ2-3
TGTGCCAGTGGCTCCTCAGATACGCAGTATTTT
CASGSSDTQYF
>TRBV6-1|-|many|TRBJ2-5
TGTGCCAGCAGTCAGGGATATGGGGAGACCCAGTACTTC
CASSQGYGETQYF
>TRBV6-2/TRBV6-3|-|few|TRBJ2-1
TGTGCCAGCAGTTATATGTCGGGGGTCAATGAGCAGTTCTTC
CASSYMSGVNEQFF
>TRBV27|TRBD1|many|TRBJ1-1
TGTGCCAGCAGTTCTCGGACAGGGGTTATGAACACTGAAGCTTTCTTT
CASSSRTGVMNTEAFF
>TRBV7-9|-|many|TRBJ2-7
TGTGCCAGCAGCCAAACATCCTACGAGCAGTACTTC
CASSQTSYEQYF
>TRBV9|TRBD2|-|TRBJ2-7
TGTGCCAGCAGCGTCTTAGCGGGATTCGACGAGCAGTACTTC
CASSVLAGFDEQYF
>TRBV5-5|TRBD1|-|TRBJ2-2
TGTGCCAGCAGAACCGGGACAGAGAACACCGGGGAGCTGTTTTTT
CASRTGTENTGELFF
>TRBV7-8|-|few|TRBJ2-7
TGTGCCAGCAGCTTAGCCCGGCCCACCTACGAGCAGTACTTC
CASSLARPTYEQYF
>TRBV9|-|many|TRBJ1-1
TGTGCCAGCAGCGCCGACCTAAACCCGGGACTGCGGGACACTGAAGCTTTCTTT
CASSADLNPGLRDTEAFF
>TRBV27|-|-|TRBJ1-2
TGTGCCAGCAGGACGTCCGGGACACCTGCTAACTATGGCTACACCTTC
CASRTSGTPANYGYTF
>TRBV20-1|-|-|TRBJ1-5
TGCAGTGCTGGAGAGACGAATCAGCCCCAGCATTTT
CSAGETNQPQHF
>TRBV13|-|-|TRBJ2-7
TGTGCCAGCCGCCTAGCCGGGACGGAGGACTACGAGCAGTACTTC
CASRLAGTEDYEQYF
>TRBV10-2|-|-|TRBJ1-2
TGCGCCAGCAGTTCCGTCTTCGGGAGCCCTAAAGGAGATGGCTACACCTTC
CASSSVFGSPKGDGYTF
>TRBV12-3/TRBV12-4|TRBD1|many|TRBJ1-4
TGTGCCAGCAGCAACTCCGGACAGGCCACCGTTGCAACTAATGAAAAACTGTTTTTT
CASSNSGQATVATNEKLFF